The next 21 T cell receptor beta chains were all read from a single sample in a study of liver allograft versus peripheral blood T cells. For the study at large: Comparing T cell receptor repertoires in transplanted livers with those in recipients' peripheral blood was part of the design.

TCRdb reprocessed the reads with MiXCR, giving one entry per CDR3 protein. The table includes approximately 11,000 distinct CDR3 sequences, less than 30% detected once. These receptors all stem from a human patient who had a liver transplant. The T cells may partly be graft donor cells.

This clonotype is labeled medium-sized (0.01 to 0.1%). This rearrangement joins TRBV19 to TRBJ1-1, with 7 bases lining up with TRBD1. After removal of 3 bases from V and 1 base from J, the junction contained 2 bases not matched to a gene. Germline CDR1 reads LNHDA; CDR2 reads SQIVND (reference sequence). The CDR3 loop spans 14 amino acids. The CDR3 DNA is TGTGCCAGTAGTATCCGGACAGGGAACACTGAAGCTTTCTTT. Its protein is CASSIRTGNTEAFF.

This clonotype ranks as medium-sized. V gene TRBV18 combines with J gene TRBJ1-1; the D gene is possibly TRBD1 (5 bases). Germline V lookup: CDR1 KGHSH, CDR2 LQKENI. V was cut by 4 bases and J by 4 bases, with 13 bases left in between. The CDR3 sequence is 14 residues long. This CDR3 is CASSQSTDVTEAFF. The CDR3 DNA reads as TGTGCCAGCTCACAGTCGACAGATGTCACTGAAGCTTTCTTT.

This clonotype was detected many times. The CDR3 DNA is TGTGCCAGCAGTATTCTGATGAGCTCCTATAATTCACCCCTCCACTTT. The encoded protein is CASSILMSSYNSPLHF. The rearrangement links TRBV27 to TRBJ1-6, with D unclear. CDR3 length: 16 amino acids. CDR1 and CDR2 from the germline V gene are MNHEY and SMNVEV (reference sequence). Trimming cost V 5 bases and J 0 bases, with 11 bases left between them.

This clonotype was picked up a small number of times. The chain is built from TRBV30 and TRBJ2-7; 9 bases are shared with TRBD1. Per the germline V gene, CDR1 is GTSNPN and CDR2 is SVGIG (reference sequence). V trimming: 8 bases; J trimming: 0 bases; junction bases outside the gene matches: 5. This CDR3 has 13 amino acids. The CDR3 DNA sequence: TGTGCCGCTGGGACAGGGAGCTCCTACGAGCAGTACTTC. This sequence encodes CAAGTGSSYEQYF.

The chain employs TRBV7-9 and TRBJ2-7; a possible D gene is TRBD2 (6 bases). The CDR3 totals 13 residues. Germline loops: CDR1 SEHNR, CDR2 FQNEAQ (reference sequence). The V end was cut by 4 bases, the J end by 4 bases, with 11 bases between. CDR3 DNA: TGTGCCAGCAGCTCGGGAGTTCAATACGAGCAGTACTTC. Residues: CASSSGVQYEQYF. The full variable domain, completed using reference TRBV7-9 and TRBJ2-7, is DTGVSQNPRHKITKRGQNVTFRCDPISEHNRLYWYRQTLGQGPEFLTYFQNEAQLEKSRLLSDRFSAERPKGSFSTLEIQRTEQGDSAMYLCASSSGVQYEQYFGPGTRLTVT.

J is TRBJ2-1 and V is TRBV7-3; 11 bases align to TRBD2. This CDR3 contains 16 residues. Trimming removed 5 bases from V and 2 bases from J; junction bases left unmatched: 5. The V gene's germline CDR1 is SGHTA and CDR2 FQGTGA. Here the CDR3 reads CASSPPGLAAYNEQFF. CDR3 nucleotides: TGTGCCAGCAGCCCTCCGGGACTAGCGGCCTACAATGAGCAGTTCTTC. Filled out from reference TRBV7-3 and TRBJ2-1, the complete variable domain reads GAGVSQTPSNKVTEKGKYVELRCDPISGHTALYWYRQSLGQGPEFLIYFQGTGAADDSGLPNDRFFAVRPEGSVSTLKIQRTERGDSAVYLCASSPPGLAAYNEQFFGPGTRLTVL.

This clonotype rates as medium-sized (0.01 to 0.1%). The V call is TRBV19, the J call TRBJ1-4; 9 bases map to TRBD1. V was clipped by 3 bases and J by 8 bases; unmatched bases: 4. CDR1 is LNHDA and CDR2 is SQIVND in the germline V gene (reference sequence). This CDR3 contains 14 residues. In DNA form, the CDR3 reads TGTGCCAGTAGTATTACAGGGGGCAAAGAAAAACTGTTTTTT. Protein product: CASSITGGKEKLFF.

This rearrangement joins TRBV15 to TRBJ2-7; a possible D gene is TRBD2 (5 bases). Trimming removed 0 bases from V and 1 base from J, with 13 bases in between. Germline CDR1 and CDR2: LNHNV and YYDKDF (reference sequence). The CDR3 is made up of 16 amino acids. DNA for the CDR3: TGTGCCACCAGCAGAGATGGTGTTGAGCGGTCCTACGAGCAGTACTTC. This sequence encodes CATSRDGVERSYEQYF.

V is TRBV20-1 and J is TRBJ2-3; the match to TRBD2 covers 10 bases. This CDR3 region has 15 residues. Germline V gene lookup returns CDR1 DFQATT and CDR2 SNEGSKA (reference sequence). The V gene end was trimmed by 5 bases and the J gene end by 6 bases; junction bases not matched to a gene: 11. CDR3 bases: TGCAGTGCTGCTCGAGCGGGAGGGTCGGGGGATACGCAGTATTTT. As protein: CSAARAGGSGDTQYF.

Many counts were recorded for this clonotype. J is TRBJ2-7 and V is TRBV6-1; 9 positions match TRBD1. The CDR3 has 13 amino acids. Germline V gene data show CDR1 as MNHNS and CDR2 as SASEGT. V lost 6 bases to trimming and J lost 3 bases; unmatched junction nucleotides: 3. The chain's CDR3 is CASRRQGVYEQYF. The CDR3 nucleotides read TGTGCCAGCAGACGACAGGGGGTCTACGAGCAGTACTTC.

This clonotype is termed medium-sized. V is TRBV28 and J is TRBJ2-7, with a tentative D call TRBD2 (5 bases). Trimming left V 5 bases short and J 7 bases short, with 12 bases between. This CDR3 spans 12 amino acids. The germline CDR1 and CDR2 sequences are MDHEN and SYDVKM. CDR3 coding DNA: TGTGCCAGCAGTCTAGCCTACATAGAGCAGTACTTC. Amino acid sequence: CASSLAYIEQYF.

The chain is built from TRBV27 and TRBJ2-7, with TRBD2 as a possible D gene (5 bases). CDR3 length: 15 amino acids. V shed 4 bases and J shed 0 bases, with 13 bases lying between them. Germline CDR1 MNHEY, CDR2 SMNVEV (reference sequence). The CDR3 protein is CASSSPGVPSYEQYF. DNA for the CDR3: TGTGCCAGCAGTTCACCCGGGGTGCCCTCCTACGAGCAGTACTTC.

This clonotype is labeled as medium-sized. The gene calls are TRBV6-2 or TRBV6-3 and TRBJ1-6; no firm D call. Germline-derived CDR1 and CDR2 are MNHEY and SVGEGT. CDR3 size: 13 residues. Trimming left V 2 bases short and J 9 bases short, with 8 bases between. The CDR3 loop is CASSYSWRSPLHF. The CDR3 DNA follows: TGTGCCAGCAGTTACAGTTGGCGTTCACCCCTCCACTTT.

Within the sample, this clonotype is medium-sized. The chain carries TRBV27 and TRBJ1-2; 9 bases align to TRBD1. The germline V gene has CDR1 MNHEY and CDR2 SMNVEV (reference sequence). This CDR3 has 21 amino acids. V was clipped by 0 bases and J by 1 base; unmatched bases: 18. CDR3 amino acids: CASSLSTQEPGQGRVNYGYTF. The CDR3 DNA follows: TGTGCCAGCAGTTTATCGACTCAGGAACCGGGACAGGGCCGGGTTAACTATGGCTACACCTTC.

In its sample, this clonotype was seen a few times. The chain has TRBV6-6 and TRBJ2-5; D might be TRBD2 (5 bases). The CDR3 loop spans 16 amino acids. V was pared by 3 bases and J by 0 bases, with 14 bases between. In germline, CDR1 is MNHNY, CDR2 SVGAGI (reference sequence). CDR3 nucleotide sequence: TGTGCCAGCAGTTATAACGCACGGGGAGACCAAGAGACCCAGTACTTC. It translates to CASSYNARGDQETQYF.

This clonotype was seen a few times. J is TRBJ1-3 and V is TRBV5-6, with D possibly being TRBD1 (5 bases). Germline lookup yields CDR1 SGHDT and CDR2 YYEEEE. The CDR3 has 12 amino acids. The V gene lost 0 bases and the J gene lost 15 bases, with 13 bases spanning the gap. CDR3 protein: CASSLVGGAPYF. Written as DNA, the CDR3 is TGTGCCAGCAGCTTGGTTGGAGGGGCCCCATATTTT.

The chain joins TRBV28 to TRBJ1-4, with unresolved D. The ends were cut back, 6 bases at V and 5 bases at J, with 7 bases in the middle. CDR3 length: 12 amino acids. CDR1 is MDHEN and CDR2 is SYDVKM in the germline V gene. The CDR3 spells CASSPGNEKLFF. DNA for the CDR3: TGTGCCAGCAGCCCCGGCAATGAAAAACTGTTTTTT. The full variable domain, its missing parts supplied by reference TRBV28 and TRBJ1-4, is DVKVTQSSRYLVKRTGEKVFLECVQDMDHENMFWYRQDPGLGLRLIYFSYDVKMKEKGDIPEGYSVSREKKERFSLILESASTNQTSMYLCASSPGNEKLFFGSGTQLSVL.

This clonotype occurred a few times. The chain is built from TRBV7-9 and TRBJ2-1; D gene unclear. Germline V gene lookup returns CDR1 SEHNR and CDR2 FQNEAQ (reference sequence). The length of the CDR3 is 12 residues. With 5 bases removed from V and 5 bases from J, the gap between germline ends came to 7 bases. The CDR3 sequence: CASSLRDNEQFF. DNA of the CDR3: TGTGCCAGCAGCCTACGGGACAATGAGCAGTTCTTC.

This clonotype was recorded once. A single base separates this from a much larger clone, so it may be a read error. The CDR3, as DNA: TGCAGCGTTGCGAAAAACAGGGGGCTGATTGGTGGCCACACCTTC. It is translated as CSVAKNRGLIGGHTF. The rearrangement joins TRBV29-1 to TRBJ2-1; the match to TRBD1 covers 9 bases. Germline V gives CDR1 SQVTM, CDR2 ANQGSEA. The length of the CDR3 is 15 residues.

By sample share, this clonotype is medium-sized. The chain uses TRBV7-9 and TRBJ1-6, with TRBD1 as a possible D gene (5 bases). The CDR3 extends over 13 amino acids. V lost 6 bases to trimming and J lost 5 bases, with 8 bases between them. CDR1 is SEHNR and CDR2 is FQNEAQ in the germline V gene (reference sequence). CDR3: CASSWGDNSPLHF. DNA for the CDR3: TGTGCCAGCAGTTGGGGCGATAATTCACCCCTCCACTTT.

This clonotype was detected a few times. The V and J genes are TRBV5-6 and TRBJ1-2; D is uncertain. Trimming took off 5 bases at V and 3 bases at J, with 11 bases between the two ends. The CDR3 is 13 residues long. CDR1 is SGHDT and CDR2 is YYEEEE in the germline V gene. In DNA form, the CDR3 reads TGTGCCAGCAGGATCAAGGGTGACTATGGCTACACCTTC. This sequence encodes CASRIKGDYGYTF.